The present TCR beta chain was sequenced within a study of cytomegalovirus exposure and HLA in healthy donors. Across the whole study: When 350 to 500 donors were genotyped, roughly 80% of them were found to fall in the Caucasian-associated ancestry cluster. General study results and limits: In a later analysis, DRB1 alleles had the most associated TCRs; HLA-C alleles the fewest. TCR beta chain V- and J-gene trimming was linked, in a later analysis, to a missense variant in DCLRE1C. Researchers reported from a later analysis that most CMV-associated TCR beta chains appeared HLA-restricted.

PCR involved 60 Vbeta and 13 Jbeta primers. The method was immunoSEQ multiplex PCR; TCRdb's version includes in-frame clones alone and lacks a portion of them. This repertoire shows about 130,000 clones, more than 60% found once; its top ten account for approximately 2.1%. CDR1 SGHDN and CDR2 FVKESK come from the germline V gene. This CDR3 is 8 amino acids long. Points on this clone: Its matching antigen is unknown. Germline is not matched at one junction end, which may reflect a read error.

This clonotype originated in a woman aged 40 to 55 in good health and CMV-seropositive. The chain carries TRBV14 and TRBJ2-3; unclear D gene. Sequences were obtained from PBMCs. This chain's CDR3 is CASTPRHF. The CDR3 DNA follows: TGTGCCAGCACCCCCAGGCATTTT.